The 5 T cell receptor beta chains presented below share a single source sample, sequenced in a study of OX40 agonist ivuxolimab in advanced cancers. Data came from immunoSEQ multiplex PCR; TCRdb stores just in-frame clones and leaves some out. The table lists under 60,000 clones, approximately 94% of them singletons. Sequencing used CD4+ or CD8+ T cells sorted from blood, obtained in a trial of the OX40 agonist ivuxolimab. These receptors all come from an adult with an advanced solid tumor such as melanoma, head and neck, liver or kidney cancer.

This rearrangement joins TRBV28 to TRBJ2-2; 8 nucleotides align to TRBD1. The CDR3 covers 14 residues. Germline CDR1 MDHEN, CDR2 SYDVKM. V lost 6 bases and J lost 7; bases outside the gene matches: 7. This CDR3 reads CASSSDRGYGELFF. CDR3 nucleotide sequence: TGTGCCAGCAGCTCTGACAGGGGCTACGGGGAGCTGTTTTTT. The entire variable domain, with the rest obtained from reference TRBV28 and TRBJ2-2, is as follows: DVKVTQSSRYLVKRTGEKVFLECVQDMDHENMFWYRQDPGLGLRLIYFSYDVKMKEKGDIPEGYSVSREKKERFSLILESASTNQTSMYLCASSSDRGYGELFFGEGSRLTVL.

This chain links TRBV7-3 with TRBJ2-5; either TRBD1 or TRBD2 may fit D (5 bases each). The CDR3 loop spans 13 amino acids. V was clipped by 1 base and J by 5 bases, with 8 bases between them. The germline gives CDR1 SGHTA, CDR2 FQGTGA. In DNA, the CDR3 is TGTGCCAGCAGCTTAAACGGGGACGAGACCCAGTACTTC. Translated, it gives CASSLNGDETQYF.

This chain connects TRBV6-4 to TRBJ2-7, with D hard to call. The CDR3 covers 14 residues. The V gene's germline CDR1 is MRHNA and CDR2 SNTAGT. V lost 7 bases to trimming and J lost 0 bases, with 13 bases between them. CDR3 sequence reads: CASTLIGGSYEQYF. The CDR3 DNA sequence: TGTGCCAGCACCCTAATCGGCGGCTCCTACGAGCAGTACTTC.

The chain has TRBV6-5 and TRBJ2-2; D might be TRBD1 (5 bases). The CDR3 length is 13 residues. The germline CDR1 and CDR2 sequences are MNHEY and SVGAGI. Trimming stripped 5 bases from V and 3 bases from J, with 7 bases between. In nucleotides, the CDR3 is TGTGCCAGCAGTCAACAGGACACCGGGGAGCTGTTTTTT. Translating it yields CASSQQDTGELFF.

The J gene is TRBJ2-5, the V gene TRBV28, with D hard to call. The germline V and J ends were trimmed by 2 bases and 5 bases, with 3 bases remaining between them. The CDR3 spans 11 residues. CDR1 and CDR2 from the germline V gene are MDHEN and SYDVKM. The CDR3 here is CASSLMETQYF. For the CDR3, the DNA is TGTGCCAGCAGTTTAATGGAGACCCAGTACTTC.